This T cell receptor beta chain was retrieved from a study of blood T cell repertoires in COVID-19. Study in general: Nucleic acid was either cDNA or gDNA, and it came from T cells, B-cell-depleted T cells, or PBMCs.

Per the study methods: Amplification from reference gene primers served as the basis for estimated nucleated cell counts. The assay was immunoSEQ multiplex PCR, and TCRdb's table has in-frame clones only and misses some. V and J calls and clone size come straight from that table; D and trimming were deduced from the DNA. Among approximately 170,000 clones listed, around four fifths were seen once. V gave up 6 bases and J gave up 4 bases; unmatched junction bases: 21. Germline V gives CDR1 SGHAT, CDR2 FQNNGV. The length of the CDR3 is 19 residues. Sequences were obtained from peripheral blood. The receptor was isolated from a woman of 80 years or more with COVID-19, enrolled during active disease. The gene calls are TRBV11-2 and TRBJ1-2; 9 bases fit TRBD1. CDR3 sequence: CASRSISRDREGKGYGYTF. DNA for the CDR3: TGTGCCAGCAGGAGCATAAGCAGGGACAGGGAGGGGAAGGGCTATGGCTACACCTTC.